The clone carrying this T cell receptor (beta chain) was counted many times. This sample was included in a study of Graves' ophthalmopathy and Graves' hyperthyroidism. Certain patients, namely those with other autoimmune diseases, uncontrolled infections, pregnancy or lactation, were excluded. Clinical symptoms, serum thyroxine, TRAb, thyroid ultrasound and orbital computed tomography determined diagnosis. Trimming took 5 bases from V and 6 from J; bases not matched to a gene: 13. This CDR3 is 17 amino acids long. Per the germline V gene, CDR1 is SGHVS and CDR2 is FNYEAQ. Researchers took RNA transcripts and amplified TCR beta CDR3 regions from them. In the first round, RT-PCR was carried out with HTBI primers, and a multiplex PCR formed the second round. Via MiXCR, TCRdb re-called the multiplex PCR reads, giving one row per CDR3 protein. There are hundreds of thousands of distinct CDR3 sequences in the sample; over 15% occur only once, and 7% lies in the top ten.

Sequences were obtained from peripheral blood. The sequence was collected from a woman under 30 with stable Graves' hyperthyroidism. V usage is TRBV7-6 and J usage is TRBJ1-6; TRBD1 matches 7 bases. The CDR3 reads CASSPDAPGQPNSPLHF. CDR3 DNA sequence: TGTGCCAGCAGCCCGGACGCCCCGGGACAGCCTAATTCACCCCTCCACTTT.